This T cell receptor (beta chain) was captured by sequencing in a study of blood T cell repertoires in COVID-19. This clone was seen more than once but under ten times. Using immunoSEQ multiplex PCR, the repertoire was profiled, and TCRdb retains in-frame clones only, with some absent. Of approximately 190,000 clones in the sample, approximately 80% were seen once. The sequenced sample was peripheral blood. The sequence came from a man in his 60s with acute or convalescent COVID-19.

The CDR3 reads CASSQVASLNEQYF. The CDR3 coding sequence is TGTGCCAGCAGCCAAGTGGCCTCTTTGAACGAGCAGTACTTC. The rearrangement uses TRBV3-1 (or the pseudogene TRBV3-2) and TRBJ2-7; no clear D. V was shortened by 1 base and J by 5 bases, with 12 bases between the two germline ends. Germline V gene data show CDR1 as LGHDT and CDR2 as YNNKEL (reference sequence). The CDR3 totals 14 residues.